Listed here is a single TCR beta chain. How the authors handled the data: It was from reference gene primer amplification that nucleated cell counts were estimated. Clones were read by immunoSEQ multiplex PCR, and TCRdb kept only the in-frame ones, dropping some. That table supplies the V and J calls and clone size; D and trimming were determined from the DNA. The sample holds approximately 200,000 clones; 85% are singletons and the top ten take approximately 18%. This specimen belongs to a study of blood T cell repertoires in COVID-19. V dropped 3 bases and J dropped 3; count of bases not matched to a gene: 4. The germline V gene encodes CDR1 MGHRA and CDR2 YSYEKL. This CDR3 region has 14 residues.

The V gene is TRBV4-1, the J gene TRBJ2-7; 8 nucleotides align to TRBD1. The receptor was derived from a man aged 35-49 years who had recovered from COVID-19. Sample: PBMCs or T cells enriched from blood (not recorded which). CDR3 sequence reads: CASSHRTGNYEQYF. CDR3 in DNA: TGCGCCAGCAGCCACCGGACAGGGAACTACGAGCAGTACTTC.